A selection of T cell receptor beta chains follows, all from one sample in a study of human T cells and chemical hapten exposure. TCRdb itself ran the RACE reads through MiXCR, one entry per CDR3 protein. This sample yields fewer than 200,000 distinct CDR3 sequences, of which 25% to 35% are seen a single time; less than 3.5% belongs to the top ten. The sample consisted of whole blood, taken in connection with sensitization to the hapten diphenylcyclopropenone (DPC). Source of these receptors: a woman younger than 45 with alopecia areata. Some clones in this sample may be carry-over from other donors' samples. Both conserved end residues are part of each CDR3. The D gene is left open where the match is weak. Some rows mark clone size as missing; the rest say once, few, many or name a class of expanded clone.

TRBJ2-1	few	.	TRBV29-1	CSVRARNSYNEQFF	TGCAGCGTTCGGGCCCGTAACTCCTACAATGAGCAGTTCTTC
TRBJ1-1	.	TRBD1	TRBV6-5	CASSYLTGRGVAFF	TGTGCCAGCAGTTACTTGACAGGGAGGGGGGTAGCTTTCTTT
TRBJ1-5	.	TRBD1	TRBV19	CASSRGTGLGLSQHF	TGTGCCAGTAGTAGGGGGACAGGGCTCGGTCTTTCCCAGCATTTT
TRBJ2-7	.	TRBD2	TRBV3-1	CASSRNPLAGDEQYF	TGTGCCAGCAGCCGTAATCCGCTAGCGGGTGACGAGCAGTACTTC
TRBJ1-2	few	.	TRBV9	CASRQDSWNYGYTF	TGTGCCAGCAGACAGGACTCCTGGAACTATGGCTACACCTTC
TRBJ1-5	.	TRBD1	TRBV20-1	CSARAPGGVRQPQHF	TGCAGTGCTAGAGCTCCAGGGGGGGTGCGTCAGCCCCAGCATTTT
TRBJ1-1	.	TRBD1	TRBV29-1	CSARDRSEAFF	TGCAGCGCCAGGGACAGGTCTGAAGCTTTCTTT
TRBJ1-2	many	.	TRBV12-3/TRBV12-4	CASSSNRESWGYTF	TGTGCCAGCAGCTCCAACAGAGAGTCTTGGGGCTACACCTTC
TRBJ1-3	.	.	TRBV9	CASTRASGNTIYF	TGTGCCAGCACCCGGGCCTCTGGAAACACCATATATTTT
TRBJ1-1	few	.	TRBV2	CARKTERAGEAFF	TGTGCCAGAAAGACCGAGAGGGCGGGTGAAGCTTTCTTT
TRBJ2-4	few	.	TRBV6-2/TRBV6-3	CASRSSLGWGPAKNIQYF	TGTGCCAGCAGATCATCCTTAGGGTGGGGGCCGGCCAAAAACATTCAGTACTTC
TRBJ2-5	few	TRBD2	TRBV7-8	CASSLASLAGDSLETQYF	TGTGCCAGCAGCTTAGCGTCTTTAGCGGGTGATTCCTTAGAGACCCAGTACTTC
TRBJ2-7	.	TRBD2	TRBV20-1	CSARPRLAYTPISYEQYF	TGCAGTGCTAGACCTCGACTAGCCTATACCCCAATCTCCTACGAGCAGTACTTC
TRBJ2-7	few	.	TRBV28	CASSTRNGGIEQYF	TGTGCCAGCAGTACCAGGAACGGGGGCATCGAGCAGTACTTC
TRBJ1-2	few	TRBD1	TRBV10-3	CAISTGDYGYTF	TGTGCCATCAGTACAGGGGACTATGGCTACACCTTC
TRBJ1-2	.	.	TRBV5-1	CASSWGAGSDYGYTF	TGCGCCAGCAGCTGGGGGGCAGGATCGGACTATGGCTACACCTTC
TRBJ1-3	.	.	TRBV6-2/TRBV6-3	CASSYGSGGGNTIYF	TGTGCCAGCAGTTACGGTAGCGGCGGAGGAAACACCATATATTTT
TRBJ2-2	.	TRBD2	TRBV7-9	CASSRGTSDPTDTGELFF	TGTGCCAGCAGCCGTGGGACTAGCGACCCTACTGACACCGGGGAGCTGTTTTTT
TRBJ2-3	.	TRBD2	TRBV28	CASSLWEGLADTDTQYF	TGTGCCAGCAGTTTATGGGAGGGACTAGCGGATACAGATACGCAGTATTTT
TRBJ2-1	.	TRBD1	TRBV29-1	CSVDRGANEQFF	TGCAGCGTGGACAGGGGGGCGAATGAGCAGTTCTTC
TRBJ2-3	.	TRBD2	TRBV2	CASSDIPASGTDTQYF	TGTGCCAGCAGTGATATCCCTGCTAGCGGGACAGATACGCAGTATTTT
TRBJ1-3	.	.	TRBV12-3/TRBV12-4	CASSLLGGNTIYF	TGTGCCAGCAGTTTACTCGGTGGAAACACCATATATTTT
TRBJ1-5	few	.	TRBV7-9	CASPPGQGVDQPQHF	TGTGCCAGTCCCCCGGGGCAGGGCGTCGATCAGCCCCAGCATTTT
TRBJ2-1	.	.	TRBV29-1	CSVEGAGYEQFF	TGCAGCGTTGAGGGGGCGGGATATGAGCAGTTCTTC
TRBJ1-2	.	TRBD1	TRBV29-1	CSVEVGGASGYTF	TGCAGCGTTGAAGTAGGGGGCGCGAGTGGCTACACCTTC
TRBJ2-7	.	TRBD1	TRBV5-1	CASSPRTGTGDSEQYF	TGCGCCAGCAGCCCCCGAACCGGGACAGGGGATAGCGAGCAGTACTTC
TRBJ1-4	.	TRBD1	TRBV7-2	CASSSQTGVNEKLFF	TGTGCCAGCAGCTCCCAGACAGGGGTTAATGAAAAACTGTTTTTT
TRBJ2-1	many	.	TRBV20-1	CSANMQWGDEQFF	TGCAGTGCCAATATGCAGTGGGGGGATGAGCAGTTCTTC
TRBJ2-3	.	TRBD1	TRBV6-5	CASSDWTGGTDTQYF	TGTGCCAGCAGTGATTGGACAGGGGGCACAGATACGCAGTATTTT
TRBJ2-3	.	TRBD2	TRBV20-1	CSATLAGATDTQYF	TGCAGTGCAACACTAGCGGGAGCCACAGATACGCAGTATTTT
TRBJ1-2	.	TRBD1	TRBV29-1	CSVEGPGQGAYGYTF	TGCAGCGTTGAAGGTCCGGGACAGGGTGCGTATGGCTACACCTTC
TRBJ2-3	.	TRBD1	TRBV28	CASSWDRVRNTQYF	TGTGCCAGCAGTTGGGACAGGGTTCGAAATACGCAGTATTTT
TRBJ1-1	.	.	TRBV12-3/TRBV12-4	CASSFATGANTEAFF	TGTGCCAGCAGTTTTGCTACCGGAGCGAACACTGAAGCTTTCTTT
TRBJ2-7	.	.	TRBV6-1	CASGPRSSYEQYF	TGTGCCAGCGGCCCTAGGAGCTCCTACGAGCAGTACTTC
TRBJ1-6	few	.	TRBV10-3	CAISARVGDSPLHF	TGTGCCATCAGTGCTCGGGTGGGGGATTCACCCCTCCACTTT
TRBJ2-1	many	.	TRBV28	CASWGIGVDEQFF	TGTGCCAGCTGGGGGATCGGTGTCGATGAGCAGTTCTTC
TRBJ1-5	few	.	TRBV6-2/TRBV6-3	CASSDGFLGQPQHF	TGTGCCAGCAGTGACGGTTTCTTGGGTCAGCCCCAGCATTTT
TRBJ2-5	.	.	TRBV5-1	CASRVYPGGETQYF	TGCGCCAGCAGGGTCTACCCCGGTGGAGAGACCCAGTACTTC
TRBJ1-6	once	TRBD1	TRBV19	CASSMQGAYSPLHF	TGTGCCAGTAGTATGCAGGGGGCCTATTCACCCCTCCACTTT
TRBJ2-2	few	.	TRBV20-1	CSARRQVGVGELFF	TGCAGTGCTAGGAGGCAGGTTGGGGTCGGGGAGCTGTTTTTT
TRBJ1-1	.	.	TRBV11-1	CASSRPMNTEAFF	TGTGCCAGCAGTCGACCCATGAACACTGAAGCTTTCTTT
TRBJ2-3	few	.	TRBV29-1	CSVETFTTDTQYF	TGCAGCGTTGAAACCTTTACCACAGATACGCAGTATTTT
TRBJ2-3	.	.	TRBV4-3	CASSQGPSVNPTDTQYF	TGCGCCAGCAGCCAAGGGCCTAGCGTCAACCCCACAGATACGCAGTATTTT
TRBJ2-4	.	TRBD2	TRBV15	CATSSSGGGGKNIQYF	TGTGCCACCAGCAGTAGCGGGGGAGGCGGCAAAAACATTCAGTACTTC
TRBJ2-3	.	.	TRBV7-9	CASSYRQDRDTQYF	TGTGCCAGCAGTTACCGACAGGACCGGGATACGCAGTATTTT
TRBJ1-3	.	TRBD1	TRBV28	CASSDSTGVAGNTIYF	TGTGCCAGCAGTGACTCCACAGGGGTGGCTGGAAACACCATATATTTT
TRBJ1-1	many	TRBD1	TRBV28	CAGRAGTGNTEAFF	TGTGCCGGACGGGCCGGGACAGGGAACACTGAAGCTTTCTTT
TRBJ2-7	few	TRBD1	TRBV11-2	CASSEAWTGGLGEQYF	TGTGCCAGCAGCGAAGCCTGGACAGGGGGTTTAGGCGAGCAGTACTTC
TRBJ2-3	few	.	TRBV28	CASSLVIPADTQYF	TGTGCCAGCAGTTTAGTGATACCGGCAGATACGCAGTATTTT
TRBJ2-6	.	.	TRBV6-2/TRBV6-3	CASSLAPGANVLTF	TGTGCCAGCAGTCTAGCACCCGGGGCCAACGTCCTGACTTTC
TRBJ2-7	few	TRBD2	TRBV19	CASSLAGKPYEQYF	TGTGCCAGTAGTCTAGCGGGGAAACCCTACGAGCAGTACTTC